This TCR beta chain was sequenced during a study of memory CD4+ T cells and cytomegalovirus serostatus. Findings of the study overall: The CMV-associated TCR signature appears largely within the CD4+ memory repertoire. CMV serostatus prediction reached median AUC approximately 0.95, or 0.91 with US-trained model.

How the authors handled the data: After removing out-of-frame reads, 2,204,828 distinct TCRbeta sequences remained. Some clones are missing from TCRdb's copy, which holds only in-frame ones; the method was immunoSEQ multiplex PCR. Clonal size and the V and J genes are those of that table, whereas D and trimming came from the DNA. This sample has 56,000 or so clones, with 60% to 85% found just once. As concerns this clone: Its antigen is unknown.

Single viable CD3+CD4+CD8-CD45RO+ cells were sorted as the memory CD4+ T cells. The CDR3 extends over 14 amino acids. Looked up from germline, CDR1 is LNHNV and CDR2 is YYDKDF (reference sequence). Deletions cut 5 bases from V and 2 bases from J, with 10 bases between. Material: memory CD4+ T cells from blood. This receptor was identified in an adult in good health and CMV-seronegative. Some clones in this sample may be carry-over from other donors' samples. The chain carries TRBV15 and TRBJ1-3, with no clear D. CDR3 sequence (DNA): TGTGCCACCAGCCGGGCCCTTGCTGGAAACACCATATATTTT. The encoded protein is CATSRALAGNTIYF.